Listed below are T cell receptor beta chains from one sample, sequenced in a study of human T cells and chemical hapten exposure. TCRdb re-analysed the RACE reads in MiXCR, keeping a single row per CDR3 protein. Among tens of thousands of distinct CDR3 sequences listed, roughly 9.8% were seen once. The material sequenced was whole blood, taken in connection with sensitization to the hapten diphenylcyclopropenone (DPC). All receptors derive from a man aged 35 to 55 with alopecia areata. Some clones in this sample may be carry-over from other donors' samples. Each CDR3 is given with its conserved first and last residue. Fields, in order: J gene, V gene, D gene, clone size, CDR3 length, CDR3 DNA, CDR3 protein. The D gene is left open where the match is weak. Size tells how often a clone was seen (once, few, many) or the class of an expanded clone, and some rows leave it out.

j_call: TRBJ2-7; v_call: TRBV6-5; d_call: TRBD1; clone_size: many; cdr3_length: 13; cdr3_nt: TGTGCCAGCCGGGACAGGGGCTCCTACGAGCAGTACTTC; cdr3_aa: CASRDRGSYEQYF
j_call: TRBJ2-1; v_call: TRBV20-1; d_call: .; clone_size: many; cdr3_length: 14; cdr3_nt: TGCAGTGCTAGAGACCTCGGCTCCTACAATGAGCAGTTCTTC; cdr3_aa: CSARDLGSYNEQFF
j_call: TRBJ2-3; v_call: TRBV20-1; d_call: .; clone_size: many; cdr3_length: 13; cdr3_nt: TGCAGTGCTAGAGTGGTAGCGGAAGATACGCAGTATTTT; cdr3_aa: CSARVVAEDTQYF
j_call: TRBJ2-5; v_call: TRBV7-2; d_call: .; clone_size: .; cdr3_length: 15; cdr3_nt: TGTGCCAGCAGCTTCCCGCAGGGTACGATGGTGACCCAGTACTTC; cdr3_aa: CASSFPQGTMVTQYF
j_call: TRBJ2-1; v_call: TRBV2; d_call: .; clone_size: .; cdr3_length: 13; cdr3_nt: TGTGCCAGCACACCTAGGATGGCCCATGAGCAGTTCTTC; cdr3_aa: CASTPRMAHEQFF
j_call: TRBJ2-1; v_call: TRBV20-1; d_call: TRBD2; clone_size: many; cdr3_length: 15; cdr3_nt: TGCAGTGCTACTATCCCGGGACTAGGTATCAATGAGCAGTTCTTC; cdr3_aa: CSATIPGLGINEQFF
j_call: TRBJ2-5; v_call: TRBV7-6; d_call: .; clone_size: .; cdr3_length: 12; cdr3_nt: TGTGCCAGCAGCTTATCGGTGGAGACCCAGTACTTC; cdr3_aa: CASSLSVETQYF
j_call: TRBJ2-2; v_call: TRBV20-1; d_call: TRBD2; clone_size: few; cdr3_length: 16; cdr3_nt: TGCAGTGCTAGAGACGCGGGACTAGAGTACACCGGGGAGCTGTTTTTT; cdr3_aa: CSARDAGLEYTGELFF
j_call: TRBJ2-3; v_call: TRBV2; d_call: .; clone_size: few; cdr3_length: 14; cdr3_nt: TGTGCCAGCAGACGGACAGAACTCACAGATACGCAGTATTTT; cdr3_aa: CASRRTELTDTQYF
j_call: TRBJ2-3; v_call: TRBV7-7; d_call: .; clone_size: .; cdr3_length: 14; cdr3_nt: TGTGCCAGCAGCTTTACGGTGGGGGCAGATACGCAGTATTTT; cdr3_aa: CASSFTVGADTQYF
j_call: TRBJ2-2; v_call: TRBV20-1; d_call: TRBD1; clone_size: .; cdr3_length: 14; cdr3_nt: TGCAGTGCGGATGGACAGGGGAGGACCGGGGAGCTGTTTTTT; cdr3_aa: CSADGQGRTGELFF
j_call: TRBJ2-2; v_call: TRBV6-6; d_call: .; clone_size: .; cdr3_length: 15; cdr3_nt: TGTGCCAGCAGTTACGACAGCAGGAACACCGGGGAGCTGTTTTTT; cdr3_aa: CASSYDSRNTGELFF
j_call: TRBJ2-5; v_call: TRBV9; d_call: TRBD1; clone_size: .; cdr3_length: 16; cdr3_nt: TGTGCCAGCAGCGAGAGGACAGGCTCCGTCTCTGAGACCCAGTACTTC; cdr3_aa: CASSERTGSVSETQYF
j_call: TRBJ2-1; v_call: TRBV5-1; d_call: .; clone_size: .; cdr3_length: 15; cdr3_nt: TGCGCCAGCAGCTTGAATCAGGGGTTCTACAATGAGCAGTTCTTC; cdr3_aa: CASSLNQGFYNEQFF
j_call: TRBJ2-2; v_call: TRBV7-3; d_call: .; clone_size: few; cdr3_length: 14; cdr3_nt: TGTGCCAGCAGCTTAACCGGCAGGGCCGGGGAGCTGTTTTTT; cdr3_aa: CASSLTGRAGELFF
j_call: TRBJ2-7; v_call: TRBV28; d_call: .; clone_size: many; cdr3_length: 13; cdr3_nt: TGTGCCAGCAGTCCCGGGGCCAACGTCGAGCAGTACTTC; cdr3_aa: CASSPGANVEQYF
j_call: TRBJ1-2; v_call: TRBV28; d_call: TRBD1; clone_size: many; cdr3_length: 14; cdr3_nt: TGTGCCAGCATAATCGGACAGGGACAGTATGGCTACACCTTC; cdr3_aa: CASIIGQGQYGYTF
j_call: TRBJ2-4; v_call: TRBV20-1; d_call: .; clone_size: few; cdr3_length: 13; cdr3_nt: TGCAGTGCTAAGGTGGAATTCAAAAACATTCAGTACTTC; cdr3_aa: CSAKVEFKNIQYF
j_call: TRBJ2-1; v_call: TRBV12-3/TRBV12-4; d_call: .; clone_size: many; cdr3_length: 13; cdr3_nt: TGTGCCAGCAGTATTTCAACTAGTAATGAGCAGTTCTTC; cdr3_aa: CASSISTSNEQFF
j_call: TRBJ2-7; v_call: TRBV12-3/TRBV12-4; d_call: .; clone_size: many; cdr3_length: 13; cdr3_nt: TGTGCCAGCAGAAGGACTGCTGCCTACGAGCAGTACTTC; cdr3_aa: CASRRTAAYEQYF
j_call: TRBJ2-1; v_call: TRBV19; d_call: .; clone_size: few; cdr3_length: 16; cdr3_nt: TGTGCCAGTAGTATCGGCAGCCCAAGCTCCTACAATGAGCAGTTCTTC; cdr3_aa: CASSIGSPSSYNEQFF
j_call: TRBJ1-2; v_call: TRBV6-5; d_call: TRBD1; clone_size: few; cdr3_length: 18; cdr3_nt: TGTGCCAGCAGCCACGCCTCGACCCCGGACAGGGCAACCCATGGCTACACCTTC; cdr3_aa: CASSHASTPDRATHGYTF
j_call: TRBJ2-7; v_call: TRBV28; d_call: .; clone_size: many; cdr3_length: 17; cdr3_nt: TGTGCCAGCACCCCCGCCGGAGAACTCCCGAATGAATACGAGCAGTACTTC; cdr3_aa: CASTPAGELPNEYEQYF
j_call: TRBJ2-5; v_call: TRBV18; d_call: .; clone_size: .; cdr3_length: 13; cdr3_nt: TGTGCCAGCTCCGCCCGGATCCAAGAGACCCAGTACTTC; cdr3_aa: CASSARIQETQYF
j_call: TRBJ2-3; v_call: TRBV7-9; d_call: TRBD2; clone_size: .; cdr3_length: 15; cdr3_nt: TGTGCCAGCAGCGGGACTAGCAGTAGCACAGATACGCAGTATTTT; cdr3_aa: CASSGTSSSTDTQYF
j_call: TRBJ2-2; v_call: TRBV7-2; d_call: .; clone_size: .; cdr3_length: 13; cdr3_nt: TGTGCCAGCAGCCTAAGTTTCGCCGGGGAGCTGTTTTTT; cdr3_aa: CASSLSFAGELFF
j_call: TRBJ2-7; v_call: TRBV2; d_call: .; clone_size: .; cdr3_length: 11; cdr3_nt: TGTGCCAGCAGTTCCCCAACTGAGCAGTACTTC; cdr3_aa: CASSSPTEQYF
j_call: TRBJ1-1; v_call: TRBV28; d_call: .; clone_size: .; cdr3_length: 14; cdr3_nt: TGTGCCAGCGGGCCAGGCGCAATGAACACTGAAGCTTTCTTT; cdr3_aa: CASGPGAMNTEAFF
j_call: TRBJ2-2; v_call: TRBV29-1; d_call: TRBD2; clone_size: few; cdr3_length: 15; cdr3_nt: TGCAGCGTTGAGGTACTAGCGGGAGCCGGCGGGGAGCTGTTTTTT; cdr3_aa: CSVEVLAGAGGELFF
j_call: TRBJ2-7; v_call: TRBV20-1; d_call: TRBD1; clone_size: .; cdr3_length: 14; cdr3_nt: TGCAGTGCTCCCGGGGACAGGGGTTCCTACGAGCAGTACTTC; cdr3_aa: CSAPGDRGSYEQYF
j_call: TRBJ1-6; v_call: TRBV6-2/TRBV6-3; d_call: .; clone_size: .; cdr3_length: 16; cdr3_nt: TGTGCCAGCAACAACGACAGGAGCTCCTATAATTCACCCCTCCACTTT; cdr3_aa: CASNNDRSSYNSPLHF
j_call: TRBJ2-7; v_call: TRBV5-1; d_call: .; clone_size: many; cdr3_length: 15; cdr3_nt: TGCGCCAGCAGCTTGATCGCAGGGAACGACTACGAGCAGTACTTC; cdr3_aa: CASSLIAGNDYEQYF
j_call: TRBJ2-5; v_call: TRBV29-1; d_call: TRBD1; clone_size: .; cdr3_length: 17; cdr3_nt: TGCAGCGTTGCCCCGGACAGGGGAGCGAAGTCAAGTAGGACCCAGTACTTC; cdr3_aa: CSVAPDRGAKSSRTQYF
j_call: TRBJ2-2; v_call: TRBV5-1; d_call: .; clone_size: .; cdr3_length: 15; cdr3_nt: TGCGCCAGCAGCGCCAGACAGCCTAACACCGGGGAGCTGTTTTTT; cdr3_aa: CASSARQPNTGELFF
j_call: TRBJ2-2; v_call: TRBV19; d_call: TRBD2; clone_size: few; cdr3_length: 16; cdr3_nt: TGTGCCAGTAGCTCCGAGGCTAGCGGGAACACCGGGGAGCTGTTTTTT; cdr3_aa: CASSSEASGNTGELFF
j_call: TRBJ2-6; v_call: TRBV6-2/TRBV6-3; d_call: .; clone_size: many; cdr3_length: 15; cdr3_nt: TGTGCCAGCAGTTACGTCGTGGCTGGGGCCAACGTCCTGACTTTC; cdr3_aa: CASSYVVAGANVLTF
j_call: TRBJ1-1; v_call: TRBV7-3; d_call: .; clone_size: many; cdr3_length: 13; cdr3_nt: TGTGCCAGCAGCTCAGAGGGCTACACTGAAGCTTTCTTT; cdr3_aa: CASSSEGYTEAFF
j_call: TRBJ2-7; v_call: TRBV7-9; d_call: .; clone_size: many; cdr3_length: 14; cdr3_nt: TGTGCCAGCAGCTCGGGACATGCTTGGTACGAGCAGTACTTC; cdr3_aa: CASSSGHAWYEQYF
j_call: TRBJ2-3; v_call: TRBV20-1; d_call: TRBD2; clone_size: .; cdr3_length: 13; cdr3_nt: TGCAGTGCTTTAGCGGGAGGGGGGGATACGCAGTATTTT; cdr3_aa: CSALAGGGDTQYF
j_call: TRBJ2-2; v_call: TRBV20-1; d_call: TRBD1; clone_size: .; cdr3_length: 15; cdr3_nt: TGCAGTGCTTCGACACAGGGGTCCCGAATCGGGGAGCTGTTTTTT; cdr3_aa: CSASTQGSRIGELFF
j_call: TRBJ1-4; v_call: TRBV6-5; d_call: .; clone_size: .; cdr3_length: 15; cdr3_nt: TGTGCCAGCAGTTACTCGTTTGACAGCTTGGGAAAACTGTTTTTT; cdr3_aa: CASSYSFDSLGKLFF
j_call: TRBJ2-5; v_call: TRBV20-1; d_call: TRBD2; clone_size: .; cdr3_length: 12; cdr3_nt: TGCAGCTCGTCGCGGGAGGGCGGGGCCCAGTACTTC; cdr3_aa: CSSSREGGAQYF
j_call: TRBJ1-1; v_call: TRBV6-5; d_call: .; clone_size: .; cdr3_length: 14; cdr3_nt: TGTGCCAGCAGTCCCGGCGCGATCAACACTGAAGCTTTCTTT; cdr3_aa: CASSPGAINTEAFF
j_call: TRBJ2-6; v_call: TRBV12-3/TRBV12-4; d_call: .; clone_size: few; cdr3_length: 16; cdr3_nt: TGTGCCAGCAGCCCGACAGCTCTGCTTGGGGCCAACGTCCTGACTTTC; cdr3_aa: CASSPTALLGANVLTF
j_call: TRBJ2-7; v_call: TRBV24-1; d_call: .; clone_size: many; cdr3_length: 13; cdr3_nt: TGTGCCACCAGTGATACCAGGGGCCCGGAGCAGTACTTC; cdr3_aa: CATSDTRGPEQYF
j_call: TRBJ1-2; v_call: TRBV6-2/TRBV6-3; d_call: .; clone_size: .; cdr3_length: 13; cdr3_nt: TGTGCCAGCCCCCCCCCCGCGGGACAACAAAACACCTTC; cdr3_aa: CASPPPAGQQNTF
j_call: TRBJ1-5; v_call: TRBV5-5; d_call: .; clone_size: many; cdr3_length: 14; cdr3_nt: TGTGCCAGCAGCTTGGTGGGGGGAAGACAGCCCCAGCATTTT; cdr3_aa: CASSLVGGRQPQHF
j_call: TRBJ1-1; v_call: TRBV7-2; d_call: .; clone_size: .; cdr3_length: 13; cdr3_nt: TGTGCCAGCAGCTTATCTGTAAGGGCTGAAGCTTTCTTT; cdr3_aa: CASSLSVRAEAFF
j_call: TRBJ2-7; v_call: TRBV5-6; d_call: TRBD2; clone_size: .; cdr3_length: 14; cdr3_nt: TGTGCCAGCAGCTTCGGACTAGCGGGAGAAGAGCAGTACTTC; cdr3_aa: CASSFGLAGEEQYF
j_call: TRBJ1-2; v_call: TRBV30; d_call: .; clone_size: .; cdr3_length: 12; cdr3_nt: TGTGCCTGGATGGGGGACAACTATGGCTACACCTTC; cdr3_aa: CAWMGDNYGYTF
j_call: TRBJ2-1; v_call: TRBV5-1; d_call: TRBD2; clone_size: .; cdr3_length: 15; cdr3_nt: TGCGCCAGCAGCGAGGGACTAGCGGGAGCGGCTGAGCAGTTCTTC; cdr3_aa: CASSEGLAGAAEQFF
j_call: TRBJ2-5; v_call: TRBV5-1; d_call: TRBD1; clone_size: .; cdr3_length: 14; cdr3_nt: TGCGCTTCCTCAGACAGGGGTTGGAAAGAGACCCAGTACTTC; cdr3_aa: CASSDRGWKETQYF
j_call: TRBJ2-7; v_call: TRBV20-1; d_call: TRBD2; clone_size: .; cdr3_length: 14; cdr3_nt: TGCAGTGCTAGAGATCGGACTAGCTTCTACGAGCAGTACTTC; cdr3_aa: CSARDRTSFYEQYF
j_call: TRBJ2-5; v_call: TRBV5-5; d_call: .; clone_size: many; cdr3_length: 14; cdr3_nt: TGTGCCAGCAGCTTGTATGACTTACAAGAGACCCAGTACTTC; cdr3_aa: CASSLYDLQETQYF